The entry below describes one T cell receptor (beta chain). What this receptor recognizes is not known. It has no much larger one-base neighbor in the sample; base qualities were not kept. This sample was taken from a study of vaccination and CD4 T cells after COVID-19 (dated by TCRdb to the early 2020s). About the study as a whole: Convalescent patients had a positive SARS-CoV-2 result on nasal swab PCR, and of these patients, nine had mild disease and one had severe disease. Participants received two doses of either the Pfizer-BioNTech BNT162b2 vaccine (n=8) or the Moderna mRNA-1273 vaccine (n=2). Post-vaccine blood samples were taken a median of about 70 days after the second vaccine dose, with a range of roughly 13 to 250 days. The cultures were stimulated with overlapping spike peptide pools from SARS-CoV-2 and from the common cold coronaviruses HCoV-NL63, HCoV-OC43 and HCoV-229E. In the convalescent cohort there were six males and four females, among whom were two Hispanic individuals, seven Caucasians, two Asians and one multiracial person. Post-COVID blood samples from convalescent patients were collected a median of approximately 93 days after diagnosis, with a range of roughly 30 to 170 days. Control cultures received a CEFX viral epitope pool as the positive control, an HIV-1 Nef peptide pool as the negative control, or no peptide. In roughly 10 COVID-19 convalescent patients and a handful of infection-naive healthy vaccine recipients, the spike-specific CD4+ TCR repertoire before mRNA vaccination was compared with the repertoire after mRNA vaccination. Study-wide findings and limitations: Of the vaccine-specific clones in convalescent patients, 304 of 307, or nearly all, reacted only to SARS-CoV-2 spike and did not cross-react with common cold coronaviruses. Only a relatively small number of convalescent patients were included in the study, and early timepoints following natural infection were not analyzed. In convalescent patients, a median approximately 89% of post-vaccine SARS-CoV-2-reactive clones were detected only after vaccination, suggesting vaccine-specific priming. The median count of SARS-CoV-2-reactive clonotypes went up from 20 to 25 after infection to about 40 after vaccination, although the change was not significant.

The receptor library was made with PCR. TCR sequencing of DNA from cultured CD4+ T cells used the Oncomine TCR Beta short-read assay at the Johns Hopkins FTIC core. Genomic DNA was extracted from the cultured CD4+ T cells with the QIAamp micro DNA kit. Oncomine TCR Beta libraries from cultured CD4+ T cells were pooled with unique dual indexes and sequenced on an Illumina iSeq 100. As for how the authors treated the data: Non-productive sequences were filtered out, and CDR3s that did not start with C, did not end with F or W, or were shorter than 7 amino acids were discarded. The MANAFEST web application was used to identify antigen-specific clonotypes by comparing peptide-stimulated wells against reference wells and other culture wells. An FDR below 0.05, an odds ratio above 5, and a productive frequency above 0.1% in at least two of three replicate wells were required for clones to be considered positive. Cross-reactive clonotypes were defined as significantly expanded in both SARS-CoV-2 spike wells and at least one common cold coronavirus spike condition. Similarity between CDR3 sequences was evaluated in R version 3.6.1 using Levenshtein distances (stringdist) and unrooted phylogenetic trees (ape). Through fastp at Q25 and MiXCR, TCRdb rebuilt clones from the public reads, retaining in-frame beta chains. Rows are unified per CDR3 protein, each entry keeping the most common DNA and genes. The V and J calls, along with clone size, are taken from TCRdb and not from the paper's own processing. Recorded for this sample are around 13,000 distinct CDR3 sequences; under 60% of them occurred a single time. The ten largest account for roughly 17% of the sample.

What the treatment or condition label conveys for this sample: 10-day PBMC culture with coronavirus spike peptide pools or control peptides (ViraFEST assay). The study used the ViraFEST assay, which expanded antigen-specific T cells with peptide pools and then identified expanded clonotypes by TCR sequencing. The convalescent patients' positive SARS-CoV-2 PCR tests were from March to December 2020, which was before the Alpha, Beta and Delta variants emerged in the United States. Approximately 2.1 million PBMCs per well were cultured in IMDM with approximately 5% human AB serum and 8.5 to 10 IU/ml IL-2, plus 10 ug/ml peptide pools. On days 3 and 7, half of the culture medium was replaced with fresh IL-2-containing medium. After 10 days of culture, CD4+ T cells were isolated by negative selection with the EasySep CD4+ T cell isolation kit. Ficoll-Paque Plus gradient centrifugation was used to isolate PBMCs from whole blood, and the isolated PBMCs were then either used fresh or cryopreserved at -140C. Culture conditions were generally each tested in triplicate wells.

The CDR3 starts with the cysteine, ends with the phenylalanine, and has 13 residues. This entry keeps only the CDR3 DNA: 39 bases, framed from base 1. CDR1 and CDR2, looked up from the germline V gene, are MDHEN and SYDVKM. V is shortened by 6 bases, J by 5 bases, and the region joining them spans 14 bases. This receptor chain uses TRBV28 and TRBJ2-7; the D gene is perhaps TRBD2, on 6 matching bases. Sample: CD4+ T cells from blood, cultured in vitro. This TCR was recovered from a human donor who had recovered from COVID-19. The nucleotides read TGTGCCAGCAGCCACGGACTATCGAACGAGCAGTACTTC. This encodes CASSHGLSNEQYF. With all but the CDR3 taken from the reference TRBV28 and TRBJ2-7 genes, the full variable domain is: DVKVTQSSRYLVKRTGEKVFLECVQDMDHENMFWYRQDPGLGLRLIYFSYDVKMKEKGDIPEGYSVSREKKERFSLILESASTNQTSMYLCASSHGLSNEQYFGPGTRLTVT.